The next 15 T cell receptor beta chains were all read from a single sample in a study of blood T cell repertoires in COVID-19. TCRdb keeps only in-frame clones here, not all; method: immunoSEQ multiplex PCR. The repertoire holds 100,000 to 150,000 clones, about 80% seen once, with 10% to 15% in the top ten. Sequencing input: peripheral blood. These receptors originate from a man aged 60 to 75 with acute or convalescent COVID-19.

The chain recombines TRBV21-1 with TRBJ2-7; the DNA was not used to check the table's D call, TRBD1. TRBV21-1 is a recognized pseudogene. The CDR3 is 15 amino acids. The CDR3 nucleotides are TGTGCCAGCAGCCCTGGCAGGACATACACCTACGAGCAGTACTTC. This gives the protein CASSPGRTYTYEQYF.

This clone was recorded only once. The chain links TRBV4-1 to TRBJ1-2, with 9 bases that match TRBD1. Unmatched junction bases numbered 6, after V lost 1 base and J lost 6 bases. CDR1 and CDR2 from the germline V gene are MGHRA and YSYEKL. The CDR3 sequence is 15 residues long. CDR3 sequence (DNA): TGCGCCAGCAGCCAAGGGAGTACAGGGGGCCATGGCTACACCTTC. Protein product: CASSQGSTGGHGYTF.

The V and J genes are TRBV19 and TRBJ2-1; no clear D gene. The CDR3 has 11 residues. Germline assignment: CDR1 LNHDA and CDR2 SQIVND (reference sequence). V was clipped by 4 bases and J by 9 bases, with 7 bases between them. CDR3 region: CASSRWPEQFF. The CDR3 nucleotides are TGTGCCAGTAGTAGATGGCCTGAGCAGTTCTTC.

V and J are TRBV11-2 and TRBJ1-1; D unresolved. The germline V and J ends were trimmed by 5 bases and 1 base, with 8 bases remaining between them. CDR3 length: 13 residues. In germline, CDR1 is SGHAT, CDR2 FQNNGV. Written as DNA, the CDR3 is TGTGCCAGCAGCGAGTGGGCGAACACTGAAGCTTTCTTT. Protein: CASSEWANTEAFF.

The chain has TRBV19 and TRBJ2-3; D possibly corresponds to TRBD2 (7 bases). From germline, CDR1 is LNHDA and CDR2 SQIVND (reference sequence). The length of the CDR3 is 17 residues. V was clipped by 5 bases and J by 4 bases, with 22 bases between them. Written as DNA, the CDR3 is TGTGCCAGTAGTTCTGGGGGCGGGAGTTATCGAGCAGATACGCAGTATTTT. Its protein product is CASSSGGGSYRADTQYF.

This clone was seen a few times. This rearrangement joins TRBV7-9 to TRBJ1-1; D gene unclear. The CDR3 contains 13 residues. V was clipped by 1 base and J by 10 bases, with 13 bases between them. CDR1 SEHNR and CDR2 FQNEAQ come from the germline V gene (reference sequence). CDR3 sequence (DNA): TGTGCCAGCAGCTTAGTAGGGCAAAGCGGAGCTTTCTTT. Amino acids: CASSLVGQSGAFF.

The chain couples TRBV5-1 to TRBJ2-7, with a tentative D call TRBD2 (6 bases). Germline V lookup: CDR1 SGHRS, CDR2 YFSETQ. The CDR3 is 13 amino acids. V lost 2 bases and J lost 3, with 9 bases in between. CDR3 coding DNA: TGCGCCAGCAGCTTTGCTAGCGTCTACGAGCAGTACTTC. Its protein product is CASSFASVYEQYF.

The chain recombines TRBV5-1 with TRBJ1-1; D ambiguous. In germline, CDR1 is SGHRS, CDR2 YFSETQ. The ends were cut back, 0 bases at V and 0 bases at J, with 6 bases in the middle. There are 14 residues in the CDR3. DNA for the CDR3: TGCGCCAGCAGCTTGGCCGTATTGAACACTGAAGCTTTCTTT. Protein sequence: CASSLAVLNTEAFF.

The rearrangement joins TRBV6-8 to TRBJ2-3; perhaps TRBD2 as D (7 bases). Trimming pared 0 bases from V and 2 bases from J, leaving 15 bases between. CDR1 is MNHGY, CDR2 SAAAGT, per germline. The CDR3 runs to 17 residues. The CDR3 reads CASSYSGGRPPTDTQYF. CDR3 DNA sequence: TGTGCCAGCAGTTACTCGGGGGGGCGGCCCCCCACAGATACGCAGTATTTT.

The V gene is TRBV3-1 (or the pseudogene TRBV3-2), the J gene TRBJ1-4; D may be TRBD1 (6 bases). The germline V gene has CDR1 LGHDT and CDR2 YNNKEL (reference sequence). The ends were cut back, 0 bases at V and 3 bases at J, with 14 bases in the middle. The CDR3 has 17 residues. The CDR3 bases are TGTGCCAGCAGCCAAGACTTGGGGAGGGGGGCTAATGAAAAACTGTTTTTT. Its translation: CASSQDLGRGANEKLFF.

The chain is built from TRBV2 and TRBJ2-1; 8 bases line up with TRBD1. The ends lost 4 bases at V and 5 bases at J; junction bases unmatched: 7. CDR1 and CDR2 from the germline V gene are SNHLY and FYNNEI. This CDR3 contains 15 residues. The CDR3 bases are TGTGCCAGCAGTGTTCGGACAGGGCTCAACAATGAGCAGTTCTTC. Translated: CASSVRTGLNNEQFF.

This chain links TRBV19 with TRBJ2-7, with 7 bases fitting TRBD1. The V segment lost 2 bases and the J segment 6 bases; nucleotides outside the gene matches: 13. Germline-derived CDR1 and CDR2 are LNHDA and SQIVND (reference sequence). The length of the CDR3 is 16 residues. CDR3 protein: CASSISFLNRGGEQYF. CDR3 DNA: TGTGCCAGTAGTATATCGTTTCTGAACAGGGGCGGCGAGCAGTACTTC.

J is TRBJ2-5 and V is TRBV24-1; 9 bases are a match to TRBD1. With 3 bases clipped from V and 5 bases from J, the junction kept 6 bases outside the gene matches. This CDR3 is 15 amino acids long. In germline, CDR1 is KGHDR, CDR2 SFDVKD. DNA of the CDR3: TGTGCCACCAGTGATCCGGGACAGGGTGGCGAGACCCAGTACTTC. It translates to CATSDPGQGGETQYF.

The gene calls are TRBV7-3 and TRBJ2-7; D is undetermined. The V and J ends lost 5 bases and 0 bases respectively, with 8 bases between them. This CDR3 has 13 residues. Per germline, CDR1 SGHTA and CDR2 FQGTGA. This CDR3 is CASSPPSSYEQYF. The CDR3 DNA follows: TGTGCCAGCAGCCCCCCCAGCTCCTACGAGCAGTACTTC.

The rearrangement joins TRBV6-5 to TRBJ1-6; 8 bases are a match to TRBD1. This CDR3 region has 14 residues. Trimming cost V 6 bases and J 9 bases; bases outside gene matches: 7. The germline V gene has CDR1 MNHEY and CDR2 SVGAGI. The CDR3 bases are TGTGCCAGCAGGGCCACAGGGGGAGGTTCACCCCTCCACTTT. Amino acids: CASRATGGGSPLHF.